The 16 T cell receptor beta chains reported below all come from one sample, sequenced in a study of early T cells in non-severe SARS-CoV-2 infection. TCRdb recomputed calls from the 5' RACE reads with MiXCR, one row per CDR3 protein. The profile shows 65,000 to 95,000 distinct CDR3 sequences, more than 7.5% of them singletons. The material sequenced was whole blood. These TCRs come from an adult who was a healthcare worker with PCR-confirmed SARS-CoV-2 infection or an uninfected control (not recorded which).

The rearrangement links TRBV27 to TRBJ2-7; 8 bases align to TRBD1. The germline V gene has CDR1 MNHEY and CDR2 SMNVEV (reference sequence). CDR3 length equals 15 residues. The trim removed 6 bases at V and 3 bases at J, leaving 10 bases unmatched. The CDR3 reads CASSQQGVSNYEQYF. Written as DNA, the CDR3 is TGTGCCAGCAGCCAACAGGGGGTGTCGAACTACGAGCAGTACTTC.

This clonotype showed up many times. This chain uses TRBV28 with TRBJ2-7; D gene uncertain. Between the trimmed V and J ends, which lost 2 bases and 4 bases, there was a span of 15 bases. The CDR3 has 15 amino acids. Germline V gene data show CDR1 as MDHEN and CDR2 as SYDVKM. The CDR3 nucleotides read TGTGCCAGCAGTTTACCAAGGTCGGGTTATTACGAGCAGTACTTC. Its translation is CASSLPRSGYYEQYF.

The chain couples TRBV30 to TRBJ2-3; TRBD2 agrees at 10 bases. Germline-derived CDR1 and CDR2 are GTSNPN and SVGIG (reference sequence). The CDR3 has 17 amino acids. V gave up 0 bases and J gave up 1 base; unmatched junction bases: 7. The CDR3 DNA is TGTGCCTGGAGTGTAGGGCTAGCGGGAGCGGGCACAGATACGCAGTATTTT. This translates into CAWSVGLAGAGTDTQYF.

This clonotype was seen a few times. The V gene is TRBV5-1, the J gene TRBJ2-1, with 7 positions matching TRBD2. V was clipped by 7 bases and J by 9 bases; unmatched bases: 10. The germline gives CDR1 SGHRS, CDR2 YFSETQ. The CDR3 extends over 13 amino acids. The CDR3: CASRGELSGEQFF. Here the CDR3 DNA reads TGCGCCAGCCGGGGGGAGCTTAGCGGTGAGCAGTTCTTC. The entire variable domain, with the rest obtained from reference TRBV5-1 and TRBJ2-1, is as follows: KAGVTQTPRYLIKTRGQQVTLSCSPISGHRSVSWYQQTPGQGLQFLFEYFSETQRNKGNFPGRFSGRQFSNSRSEMNVSTLELGDSALYLCASRGELSGEQFFGPGTRLTVL.

This clonotype showed up just a few times. The V and J genes are TRBV9 and TRBJ2-3, with D perhaps given as TRBD1 or TRBD2 (5 bases each). Germline CDR1 SGDLS, CDR2 YYNGEE. The CDR3 covers 15 residues. Deletions cut 2 bases from V and 6 bases from J, with 16 bases between. The CDR3 reads CASSVTGTTSDTQYF. The CDR3, as DNA: TGTGCCAGCAGCGTCACCGGGACCACCAGTGATACGCAGTATTTT.

This clonotype was detected a few times. The chain couples TRBV14 to TRBJ2-5; the D gene is possibly TRBD1 (5 bases). The CDR3 contains 14 residues. Germline CDR1 and CDR2: SGHDN and FVKESK. V lost 0 bases, J lost 5 bases, and 10 bases lay in between. The DNA of the CDR3 is TGTGCCAGCAGCCAAGATATGACAGTTGAGACCCAGTACTTC. Translating it yields CASSQDMTVETQYF.

Many counts were recorded for this clonotype. V is TRBV7-9 and J is TRBJ2-1; D call uncertain. The germline V gene encodes CDR1 SEHNR and CDR2 FQNEAQ (reference sequence). V was cut by 7 bases and J by 0 bases, with 19 bases left in between. The CDR3 is 17 residues long. CDR3 protein: CASTPQRLASSYNEQFF. The CDR3 nucleotides are TGTGCCAGCACCCCCCAGAGGTTAGCCAGCTCCTACAATGAGCAGTTCTTC.

The table lists this clonotype with a few counts. The V and J genes are TRBV28 and TRBJ2-6, with 8 bases identical to TRBD2. V gave up 6 bases and J gave up 0 bases; unmatched junction bases: 1. Per germline, CDR1 MDHEN and CDR2 SYDVKM. The CDR3 is 15 amino acids. CDR3 sequence reads: CASRAGGSGANVLTF. The CDR3 nucleotides read TGTGCCAGCAGGGCGGGAGGCTCTGGGGCCAACGTCCTGACTTTC.

In this sample, this clonotype turned up many times. The chain recombines TRBV5-1 with TRBJ2-2; unclear D gene. V was cut by 7 bases and J by 0 bases, with 16 bases left in between. Per the germline V gene, CDR1 is SGHRS and CDR2 is YFSETQ. CDR3 length: 16 amino acids. As DNA, the CDR3 is TGCGCCAGCTTCCCAACCCCTCTAGCGAACACCGGGGAGCTGTTTTTT. Translation: CASFPTPLANTGELFF.

This clonotype was observed a handful of times. The chain has TRBV28 and TRBJ1-1; D gene ambiguous. V lost 6 bases and J lost 1, with 9 bases in between. Germline loops: CDR1 MDHEN, CDR2 SYDVKM. This CDR3 spans 13 amino acids. The CDR3 DNA reads TGTGCCAGCAGACTATCAAGGAACACTGAAGCTTTCTTT. Translating it yields CASRLSRNTEAFF.

The gene calls are TRBV7-9 and TRBJ2-2; 12 bases are a match to TRBD2. Germline CDR1 SEHNR, CDR2 FQNEAQ (reference sequence). With V trimmed by 5 bases and J by 4 bases, 11 bases remained unmatched. The length of the CDR3 is 18 residues. The CDR3 spells CASSRRLAGDAGTGELFF. Written as DNA, the CDR3 is TGTGCCAGCAGCCGCAGACTAGCGGGAGATGCGGGCACCGGGGAGCTGTTTTTT. Looking up the rest from reference TRBV7-9 and TRBJ2-2 gives the full variable domain: DTGVSQNPRHKITKRGQNVTFRCDPISEHNRLYWYRQTLGQGPEFLTYFQNEAQLEKSRLLSDRFSAERPKGSFSTLEIQRTEQGDSAMYLCASSRRLAGDAGTGELFFGEGSRLTVL.

This clonotype was found many times. The chain is built from TRBV10-3 and TRBJ2-5; 11 bases agree with TRBD1. V was clipped by 7 bases and J by 4 bases; unmatched bases: 5. This CDR3 comprises 14 residues. CDR1 and CDR2 from the germline V gene are ENHRY and SYGVKD. CDR3 in amino acids: CAITPGTGGETQYF. In DNA, the CDR3 is TGTGCCATCACCCCCGGGACAGGGGGAGAGACCCAGTACTTC.

This clonotype was seen ten or more times. The gene calls are TRBV5-1 and TRBJ2-7, with 11 bases identical to TRBD2. V lost 3 bases to trimming and J lost 4 bases; unmatched junction nucleotides: 6. Germline V gene data show CDR1 as SGHRS and CDR2 as YFSETQ. There are 15 residues in the CDR3. The CDR3, as DNA: TGCGCCAGCAGCTCTACCGGGACTAGCGGTTACGAGCAGTACTTC. This translates into CASSSTGTSGYEQYF.

Details on this clonotype: Mismatch with germline at one junction end may stem from a read error. The genes are TRBV29-1 and TRBJ2-2, with D possibly being TRBD2 (5 bases). Germline V gene data show CDR1 as SQVTM and CDR2 as ANQGSEA. This CDR3 region has 11 residues. For the CDR3, the DNA is TGTAGCGTTAGGGACACCGGGGAGCTGTTTTTT. Translating gives CSVRDTGELFF.

This clonotype was seen ten or more times. CDR3 sequence: CASSVLAGVADTQYF. CDR3 DNA sequence: TGTGCCAGCAGCGTACTAGCGGGAGTTGCAGATACGCAGTATTTT. The rearrangement uses TRBV7-2 and TRBJ2-3; TRBD2 agrees at 11 bases. Losses at the gene ends were 5 bases for V and 4 bases for J; bases not matched to a gene: 5. The germline CDR1 and CDR2 sequences are SGHTA and FQGNSA. The CDR3 sequence is 15 residues long.

The genes are TRBV28 and TRBJ1-1; D may be TRBD1 (6 bases). Germline assignment: CDR1 MDHEN and CDR2 SYDVKM. The ends were cut back, 8 bases at V and 0 bases at J, with 10 bases in the middle. The CDR3 spans 13 residues. The CDR3 coding sequence is TGTGCCAGCCGGGGACACATGAACACTGAAGCTTTCTTT. Translated: CASRGHMNTEAFF.